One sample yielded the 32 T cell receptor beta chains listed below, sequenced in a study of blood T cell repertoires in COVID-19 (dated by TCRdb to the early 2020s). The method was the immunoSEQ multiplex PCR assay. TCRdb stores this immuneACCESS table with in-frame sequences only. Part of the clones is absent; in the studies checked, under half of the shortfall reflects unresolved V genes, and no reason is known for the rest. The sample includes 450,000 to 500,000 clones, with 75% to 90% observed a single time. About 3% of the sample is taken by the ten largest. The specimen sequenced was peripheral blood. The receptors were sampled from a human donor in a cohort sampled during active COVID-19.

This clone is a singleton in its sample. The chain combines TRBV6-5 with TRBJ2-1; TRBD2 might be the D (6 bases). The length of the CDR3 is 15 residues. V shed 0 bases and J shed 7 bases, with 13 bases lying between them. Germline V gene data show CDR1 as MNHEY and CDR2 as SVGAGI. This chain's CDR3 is CASSYSSREWNEQFF. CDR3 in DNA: TGTGCCAGCAGTTACTCGAGTCGGGAGTGGAATGAGCAGTTCTTC.

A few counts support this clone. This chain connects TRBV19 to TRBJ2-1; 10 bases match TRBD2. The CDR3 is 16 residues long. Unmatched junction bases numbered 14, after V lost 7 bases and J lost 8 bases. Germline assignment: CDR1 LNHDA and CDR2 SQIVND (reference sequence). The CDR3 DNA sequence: TGTGCCAGTAAGTCGGCTAGCGGGAGCTTCCTCGATGAGCAGTTCTTC. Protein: CASKSASGSFLDEQFF.

In DNA form, the CDR3 reads TGTGCCAGCAGCTTGGGCCCGGGACAGCACTTCTACGAGCAGTACTTC. Translating it yields CASSLGPGQHFYEQYF. The chain uses TRBV11-2 and TRBJ2-7; 7 nucleotides line up with TRBD1. Looked up from germline, CDR1 is SGHAT and CDR2 is FQNNGV. Trimming removed 3 bases from V and 3 bases from J; junction bases left unmatched: 11. The CDR3 has 16 residues.

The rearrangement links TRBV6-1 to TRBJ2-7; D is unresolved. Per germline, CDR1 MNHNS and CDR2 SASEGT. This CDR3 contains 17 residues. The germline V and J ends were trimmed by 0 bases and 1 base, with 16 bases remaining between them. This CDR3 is CASSEASWLPISYEQYF. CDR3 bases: TGTGCCAGCAGTGAAGCATCCTGGCTGCCGATTTCCTACGAGCAGTACTTC.

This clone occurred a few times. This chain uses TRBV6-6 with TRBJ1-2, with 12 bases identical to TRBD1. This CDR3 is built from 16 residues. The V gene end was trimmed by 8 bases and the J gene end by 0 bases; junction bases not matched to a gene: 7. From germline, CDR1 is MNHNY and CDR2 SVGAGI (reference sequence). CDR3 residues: CASAPGQGAANYGYTF. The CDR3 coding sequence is TGTGCCAGCGCTCCGGGACAGGGGGCGGCTAACTATGGCTACACCTTC.

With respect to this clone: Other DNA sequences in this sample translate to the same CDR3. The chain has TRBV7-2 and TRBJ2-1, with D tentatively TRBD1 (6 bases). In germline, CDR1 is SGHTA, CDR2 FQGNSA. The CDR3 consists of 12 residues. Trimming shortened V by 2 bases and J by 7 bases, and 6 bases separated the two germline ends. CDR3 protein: CASSLTGNEQFF. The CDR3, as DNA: TGTGCCAGCAGCTTAACAGGGAATGAGCAGTTCTTC.

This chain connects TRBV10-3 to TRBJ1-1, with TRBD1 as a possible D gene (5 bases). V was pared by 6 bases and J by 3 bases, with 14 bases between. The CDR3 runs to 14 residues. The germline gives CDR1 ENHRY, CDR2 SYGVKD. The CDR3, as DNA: TGTGCCATCAGCTCGGGACTCACTTACACTGAAGCTTTCTTT. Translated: CAISSGLTYTEAFF.

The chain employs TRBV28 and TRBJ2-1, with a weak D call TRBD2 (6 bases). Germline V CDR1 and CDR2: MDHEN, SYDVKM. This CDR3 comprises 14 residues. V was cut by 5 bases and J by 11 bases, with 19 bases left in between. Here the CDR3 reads CASSPTGTLRKQFF. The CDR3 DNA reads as TGTGCCAGCAGTCCTACCGGGACTCTCCGTAAGCAGTTCTTC.

The DNA of the CDR3 is TGTGCCAGCTCCTGGTCTAGCGGGCAAGAGACCCAGTACTTC. Its translation is CASSWSSGQETQYF. The gene calls are TRBV18 and TRBJ2-5, with 8 bases lining up with TRBD2. The CDR3 spans 14 residues. The V gene's germline CDR1 is KGHSH and CDR2 LQKENI. The V segment lost 6 bases and the J segment 2 bases; nucleotides outside the gene matches: 5.

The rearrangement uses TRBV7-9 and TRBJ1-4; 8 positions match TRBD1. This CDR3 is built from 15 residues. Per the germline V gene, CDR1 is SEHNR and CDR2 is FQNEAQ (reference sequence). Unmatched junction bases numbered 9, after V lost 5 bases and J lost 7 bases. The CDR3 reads CASSGPQGAGEKLFF. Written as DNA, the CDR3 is TGTGCCAGCAGCGGACCCCAGGGGGCTGGTGAAAAACTGTTTTTT.

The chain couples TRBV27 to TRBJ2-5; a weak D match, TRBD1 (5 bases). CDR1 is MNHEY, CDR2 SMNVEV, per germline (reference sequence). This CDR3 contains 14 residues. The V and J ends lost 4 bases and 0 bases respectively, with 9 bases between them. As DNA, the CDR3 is TGTGCCAGCAGTTCCAGGGCGTACCAAGAGACCCAGTACTTC. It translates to CASSSRAYQETQYF.

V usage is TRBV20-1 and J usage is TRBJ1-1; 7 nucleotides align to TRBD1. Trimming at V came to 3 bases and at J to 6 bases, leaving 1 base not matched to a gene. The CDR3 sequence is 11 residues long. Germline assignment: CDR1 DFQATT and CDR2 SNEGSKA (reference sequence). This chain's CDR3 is CSARGQSEAFF. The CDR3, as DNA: TGCAGTGCTAGGGGACAGTCTGAAGCTTTCTTT.

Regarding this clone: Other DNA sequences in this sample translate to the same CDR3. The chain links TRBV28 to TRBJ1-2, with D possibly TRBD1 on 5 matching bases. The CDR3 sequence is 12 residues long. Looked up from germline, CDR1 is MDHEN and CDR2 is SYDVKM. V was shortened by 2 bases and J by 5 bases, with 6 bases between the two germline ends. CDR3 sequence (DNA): TGTGCCAGCAGTTTAGCAGGGTATGGCTACACCTTC. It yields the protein CASSLAGYGYTF.

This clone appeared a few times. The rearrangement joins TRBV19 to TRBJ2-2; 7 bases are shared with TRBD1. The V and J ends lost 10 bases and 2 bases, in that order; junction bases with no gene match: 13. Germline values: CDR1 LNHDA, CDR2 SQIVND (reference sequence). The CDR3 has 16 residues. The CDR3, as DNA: TGTGCCACGATCCCACCGGGACAGAGAAACACCGGGGAGCTGTTTTTT. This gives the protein CATIPPGQRNTGELFF. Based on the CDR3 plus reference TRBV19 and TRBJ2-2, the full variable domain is DGGITQSPKYLFRKEGQNVTLSCEQNLNHDAMYWYRQDPGQGLRLIYYSQIVNDFQKGDIAEGYSVSREKKESFPLTVTSAQKNPTAFYLCATIPPGQRNTGELFFGEGSRLTVL.

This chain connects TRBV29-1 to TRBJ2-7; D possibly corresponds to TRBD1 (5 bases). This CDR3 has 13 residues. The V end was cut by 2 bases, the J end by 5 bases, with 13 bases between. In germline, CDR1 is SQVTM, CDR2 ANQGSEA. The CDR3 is CSVESGAGDEQYF. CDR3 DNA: TGCAGCGTTGAAAGTGGGGCTGGGGACGAGCAGTACTTC.

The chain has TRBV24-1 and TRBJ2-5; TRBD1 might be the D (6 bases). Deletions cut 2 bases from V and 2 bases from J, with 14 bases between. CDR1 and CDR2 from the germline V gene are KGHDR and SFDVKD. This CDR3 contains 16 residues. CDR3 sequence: CATSDSARGWQETQYF. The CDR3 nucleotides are TGTGCCACCAGTGATTCCGCCAGGGGTTGGCAAGAGACCCAGTACTTC.

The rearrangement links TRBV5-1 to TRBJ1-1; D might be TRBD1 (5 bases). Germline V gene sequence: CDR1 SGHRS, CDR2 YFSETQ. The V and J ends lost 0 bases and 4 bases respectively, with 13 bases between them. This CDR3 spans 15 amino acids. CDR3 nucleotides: TGCGCCAGCAGCTTGGGTCAGGGATGGAGCACTGAAGCTTTCTTT. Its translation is CASSLGQGWSTEAFF.

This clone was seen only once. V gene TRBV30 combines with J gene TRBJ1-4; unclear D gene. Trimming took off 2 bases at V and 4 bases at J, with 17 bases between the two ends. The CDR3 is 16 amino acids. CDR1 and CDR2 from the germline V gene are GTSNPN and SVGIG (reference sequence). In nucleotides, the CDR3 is TGTGCCTGGAGTATAGGTTGGGTTGGAGGTAATGAAAAACTGTTTTTT. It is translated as CAWSIGWVGGNEKLFF.

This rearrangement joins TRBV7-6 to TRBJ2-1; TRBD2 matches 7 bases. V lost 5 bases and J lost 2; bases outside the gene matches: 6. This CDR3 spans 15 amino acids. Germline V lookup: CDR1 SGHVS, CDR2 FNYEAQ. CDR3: CASSGLAGPYNEQFF. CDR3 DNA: TGTGCCAGCAGCGGCTTAGCGGGCCCCTACAATGAGCAGTTCTTC. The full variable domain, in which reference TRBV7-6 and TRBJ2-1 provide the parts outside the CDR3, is GAGVSQSPRYKVTKRGQDVALRCDPISGHVSLYWYRQALGQGPEFLTYFNYEAQQDKSGLPNDRFSAERPEGSISTLTIQRTEQRDSAMYRCASSGLAGPYNEQFFGPGTRLTVL.

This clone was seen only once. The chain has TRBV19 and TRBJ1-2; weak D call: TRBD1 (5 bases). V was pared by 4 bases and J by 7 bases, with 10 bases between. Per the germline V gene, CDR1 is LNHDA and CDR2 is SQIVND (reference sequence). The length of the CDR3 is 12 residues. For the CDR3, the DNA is TGTGCCAGTAGTAGGACAAGGCTTGGCTACACCTTC. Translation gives CASSRTRLGYTF.

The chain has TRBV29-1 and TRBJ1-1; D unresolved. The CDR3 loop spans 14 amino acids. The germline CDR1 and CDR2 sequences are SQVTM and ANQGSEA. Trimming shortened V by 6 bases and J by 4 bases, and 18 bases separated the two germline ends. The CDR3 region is CSVRPRGAGTEAFF. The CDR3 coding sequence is TGCAGCGTCCGACCCCGGGGAGCGGGCACTGAAGCTTTCTTT.

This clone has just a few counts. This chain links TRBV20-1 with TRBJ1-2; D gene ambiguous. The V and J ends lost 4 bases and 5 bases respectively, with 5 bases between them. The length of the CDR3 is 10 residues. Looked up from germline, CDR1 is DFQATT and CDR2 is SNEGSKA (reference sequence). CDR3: CSATSYGYTF. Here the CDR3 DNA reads TGCAGTGCTACGAGTTATGGCTACACCTTC.

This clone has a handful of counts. The CDR3 nucleotides are TGTGCCAGCAGCCGGCGGCAGGGAAAGGATGAAGCTTTCTTT. Residues: CASSRRQGKDEAFF. The V and J genes are TRBV2 and TRBJ1-1, with TRBD1 as a possible D gene (5 bases). Trimming cost V 6 bases and J 7 bases, with 18 bases left between them. This CDR3 comprises 14 residues. CDR1 is SNHLY, CDR2 FYNNEI, per germline.

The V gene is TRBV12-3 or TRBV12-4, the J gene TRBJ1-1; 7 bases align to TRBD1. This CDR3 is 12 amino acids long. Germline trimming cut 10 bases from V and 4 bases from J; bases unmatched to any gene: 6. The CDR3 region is CATTTGFTEAFF. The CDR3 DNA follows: TGTGCCACTACGACAGGGTTCACTGAAGCTTTCTTT.

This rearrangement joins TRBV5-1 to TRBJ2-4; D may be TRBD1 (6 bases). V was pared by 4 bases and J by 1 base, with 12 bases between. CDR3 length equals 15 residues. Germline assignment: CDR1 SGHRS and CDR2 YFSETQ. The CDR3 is CASSPGQFAKNIQYF. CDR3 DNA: TGCGCCAGCAGCCCAGGACAGTTTGCCAAAAACATTCAGTACTTC.

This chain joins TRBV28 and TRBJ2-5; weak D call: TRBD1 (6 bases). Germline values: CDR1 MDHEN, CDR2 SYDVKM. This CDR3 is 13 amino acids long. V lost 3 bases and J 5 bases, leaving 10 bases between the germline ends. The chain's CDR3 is CASSFRGWETQYF. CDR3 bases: TGTGCCAGCAGTTTCAGGGGCTGGGAGACCCAGTACTTC.

The CDR3 reads CASSLRGLAVSYEQYF. In DNA form, the CDR3 reads TGTGCCAGCAGCTTACGAGGACTAGCGGTCTCCTACGAGCAGTACTTC. J is TRBJ2-7 and V is TRBV7-8, with 10 bases fitting TRBD2. Germline-derived CDR1 and CDR2 are SGHVS and FQNEAQ. This CDR3 has 16 residues. V trimming: 2 bases; J trimming: 0 bases; junction bases outside the gene matches: 4.

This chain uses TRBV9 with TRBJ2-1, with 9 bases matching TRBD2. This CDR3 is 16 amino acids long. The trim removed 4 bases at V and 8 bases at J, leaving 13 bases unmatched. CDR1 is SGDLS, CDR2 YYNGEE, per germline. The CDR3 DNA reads TGTGCCAGCAGCCCATCAAAGCGGGAGGAGGGCTATGAGCAGTTCTTC. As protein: CASSPSKREEGYEQFF.

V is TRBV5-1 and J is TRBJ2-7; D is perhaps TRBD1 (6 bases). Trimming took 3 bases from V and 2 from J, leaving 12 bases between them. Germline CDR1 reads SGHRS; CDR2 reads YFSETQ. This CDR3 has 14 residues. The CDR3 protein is CASSSTTGTYEQYF. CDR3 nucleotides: TGCGCCAGCAGCTCGACTACAGGGACCTACGAGCAGTACTTC.

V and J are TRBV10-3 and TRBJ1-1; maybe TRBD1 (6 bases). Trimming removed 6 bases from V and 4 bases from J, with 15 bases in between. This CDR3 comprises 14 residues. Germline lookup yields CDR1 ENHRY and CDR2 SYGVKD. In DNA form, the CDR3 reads TGTGCCATCAGGTCGGCTACAGGGTTCACTGAAGCTTTCTTT. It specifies CAIRSATGFTEAFF.

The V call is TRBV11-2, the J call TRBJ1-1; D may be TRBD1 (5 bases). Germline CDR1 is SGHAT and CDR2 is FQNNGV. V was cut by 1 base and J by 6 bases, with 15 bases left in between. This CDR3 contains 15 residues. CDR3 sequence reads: CASSLVPGGDAEAFF. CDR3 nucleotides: TGTGCCAGCAGCTTAGTCCCCGGCGGGGACGCTGAAGCTTTCTTT.

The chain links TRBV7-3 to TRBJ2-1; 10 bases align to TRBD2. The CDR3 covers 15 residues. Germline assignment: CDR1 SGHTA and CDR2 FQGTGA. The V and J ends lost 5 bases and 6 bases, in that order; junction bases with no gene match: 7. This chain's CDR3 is CASSLLAGVVNEQFF. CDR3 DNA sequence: TGTGCCAGCAGCCTCCTAGCGGGAGTTGTCAATGAGCAGTTCTTC.